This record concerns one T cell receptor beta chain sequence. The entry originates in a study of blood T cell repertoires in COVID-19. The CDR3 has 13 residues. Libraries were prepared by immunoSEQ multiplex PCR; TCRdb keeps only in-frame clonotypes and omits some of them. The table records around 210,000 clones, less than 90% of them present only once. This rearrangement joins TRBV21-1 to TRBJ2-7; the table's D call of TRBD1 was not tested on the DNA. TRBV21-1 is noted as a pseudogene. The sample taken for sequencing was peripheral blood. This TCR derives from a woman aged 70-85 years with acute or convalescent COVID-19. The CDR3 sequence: CAKPGQGEYEQYF. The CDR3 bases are TGTGCCAAACCGGGACAGGGGGAGTACGAGCAGTACTTC.